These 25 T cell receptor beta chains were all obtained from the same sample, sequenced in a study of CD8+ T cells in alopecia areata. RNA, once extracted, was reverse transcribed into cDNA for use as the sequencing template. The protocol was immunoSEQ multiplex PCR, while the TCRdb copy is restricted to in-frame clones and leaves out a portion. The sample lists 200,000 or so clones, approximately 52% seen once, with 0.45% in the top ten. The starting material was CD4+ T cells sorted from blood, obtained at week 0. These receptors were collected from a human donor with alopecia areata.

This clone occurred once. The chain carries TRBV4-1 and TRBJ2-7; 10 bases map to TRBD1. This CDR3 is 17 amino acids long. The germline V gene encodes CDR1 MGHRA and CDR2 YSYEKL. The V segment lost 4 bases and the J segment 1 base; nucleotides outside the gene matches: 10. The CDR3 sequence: CASSRIRTGQGSYEQYF. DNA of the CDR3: TGCGCCAGCAGCCGAATACGTACGGGACAGGGGTCCTACGAGCAGTACTTC.

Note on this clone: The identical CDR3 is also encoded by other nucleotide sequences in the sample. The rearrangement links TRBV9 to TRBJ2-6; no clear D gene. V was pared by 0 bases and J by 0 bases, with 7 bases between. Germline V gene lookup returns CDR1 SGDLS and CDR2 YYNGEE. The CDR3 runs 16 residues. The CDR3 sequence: CASSVEADSGANVLTF. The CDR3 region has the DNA TGTGCCAGCAGCGTAGAGGCGGACTCTGGGGCCAACGTCCTGACTTTC.

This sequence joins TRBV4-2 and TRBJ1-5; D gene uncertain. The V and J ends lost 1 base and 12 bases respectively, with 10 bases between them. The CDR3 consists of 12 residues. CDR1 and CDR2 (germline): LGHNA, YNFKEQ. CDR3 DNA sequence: TGTGCCAGCAGCCAAGTCCTCGGCAACCAGCATTTT. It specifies CASSQVLGNQHF.

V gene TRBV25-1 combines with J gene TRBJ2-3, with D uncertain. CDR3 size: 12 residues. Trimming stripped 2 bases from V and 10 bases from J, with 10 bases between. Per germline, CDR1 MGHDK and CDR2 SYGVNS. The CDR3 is CASSEGQASQYF. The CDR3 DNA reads TGTGCCAGCAGTGAAGGGCAGGCATCGCAGTATTTT.

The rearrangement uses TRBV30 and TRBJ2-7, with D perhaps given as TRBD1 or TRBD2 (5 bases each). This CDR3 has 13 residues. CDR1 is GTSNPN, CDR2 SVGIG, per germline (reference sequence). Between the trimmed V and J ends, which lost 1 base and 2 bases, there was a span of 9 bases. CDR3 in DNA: TGTGCCTGGAGTGGACGGGGCGCCTACGAGCAGTACTTC. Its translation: CAWSGRGAYEQYF.

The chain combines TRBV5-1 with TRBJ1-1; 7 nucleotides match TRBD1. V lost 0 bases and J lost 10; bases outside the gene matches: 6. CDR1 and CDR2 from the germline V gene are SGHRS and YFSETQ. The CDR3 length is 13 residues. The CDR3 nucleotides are TGCGCCAGCAGCTTGGAGGACAGGCTCGGAGCTTTCTTT. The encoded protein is CASSLEDRLGAFF.

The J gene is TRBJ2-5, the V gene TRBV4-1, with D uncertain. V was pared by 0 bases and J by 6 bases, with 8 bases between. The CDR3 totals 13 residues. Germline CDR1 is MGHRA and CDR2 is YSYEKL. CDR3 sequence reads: CASSQDLMQTQYF. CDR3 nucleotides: TGCGCCAGCAGCCAAGATCTGATGCAGACCCAGTACTTC.

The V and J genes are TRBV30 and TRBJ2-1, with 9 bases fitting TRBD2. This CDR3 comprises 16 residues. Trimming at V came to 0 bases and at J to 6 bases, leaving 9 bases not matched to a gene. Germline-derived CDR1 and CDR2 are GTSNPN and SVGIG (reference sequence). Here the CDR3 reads CAWSVPGLAGVNEQFF. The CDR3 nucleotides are TGTGCCTGGAGTGTACCCGGATTAGCGGGGGTCAATGAGCAGTTCTTC.

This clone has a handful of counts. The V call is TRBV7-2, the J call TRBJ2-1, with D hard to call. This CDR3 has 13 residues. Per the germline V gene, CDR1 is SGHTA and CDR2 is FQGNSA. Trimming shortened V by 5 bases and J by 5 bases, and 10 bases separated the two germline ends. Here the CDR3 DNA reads TGTGCCAGCAGCAGCAATGAACACAATGAGCAGTTCTTC. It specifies CASSSNEHNEQFF.

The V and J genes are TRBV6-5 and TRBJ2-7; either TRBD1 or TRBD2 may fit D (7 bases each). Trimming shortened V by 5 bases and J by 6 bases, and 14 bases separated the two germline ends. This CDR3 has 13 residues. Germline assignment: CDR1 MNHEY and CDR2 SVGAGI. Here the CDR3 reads CASSRVRGGEQYF. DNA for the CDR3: TGTGCCAGCAGTAGGGTCAGGGGGGGCGAGCAGTACTTC.

This CDR3 is CASSQELYQETQYF. CDR3 in DNA: TGCGCCAGCAGCCAGGAGTTGTACCAAGAGACCCAGTACTTC. This chain links TRBV4-1 with TRBJ2-5, with unresolved D. The germline V gene has CDR1 MGHRA and CDR2 YSYEKL. Trimming removed 3 bases at V and 0 bases at J, with 8 bases between. The CDR3 loop spans 14 amino acids.

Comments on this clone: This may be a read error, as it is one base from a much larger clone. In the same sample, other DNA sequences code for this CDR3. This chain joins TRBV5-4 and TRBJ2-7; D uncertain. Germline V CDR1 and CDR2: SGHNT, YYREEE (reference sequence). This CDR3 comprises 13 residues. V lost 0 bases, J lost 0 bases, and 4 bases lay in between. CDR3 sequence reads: CASSLGSSYEQYF. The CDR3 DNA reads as TGTGCCAGCAGCTTGGGCAGCTCCTACGAGCAGTACTTC.

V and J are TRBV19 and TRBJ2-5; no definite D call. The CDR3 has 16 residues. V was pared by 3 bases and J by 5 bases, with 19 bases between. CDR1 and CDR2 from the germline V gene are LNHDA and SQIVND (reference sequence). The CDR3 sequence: CASSIQRDYGRETQYF. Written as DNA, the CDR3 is TGTGCCAGTAGTATTCAAAGGGATTATGGACGGGAGACCCAGTACTTC.

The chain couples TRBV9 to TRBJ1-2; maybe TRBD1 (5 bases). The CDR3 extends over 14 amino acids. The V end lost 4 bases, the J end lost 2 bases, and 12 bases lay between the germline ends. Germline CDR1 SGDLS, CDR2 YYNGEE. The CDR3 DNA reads TGTGCCAGCAGCCCCGGGACGGCAAACTATGGCTACACCTTC. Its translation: CASSPGTANYGYTF.

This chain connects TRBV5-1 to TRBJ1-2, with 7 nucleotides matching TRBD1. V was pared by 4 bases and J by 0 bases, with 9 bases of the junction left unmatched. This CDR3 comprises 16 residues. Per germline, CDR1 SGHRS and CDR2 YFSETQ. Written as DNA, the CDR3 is TGCGCCAGCAGCCTCGGGACAGCAAGACCTAACTATGGCTACACCTTC. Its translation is CASSLGTARPNYGYTF.

The CDR3, as DNA: TGCAGCGTTGAAGACTTGCCAACTAGACATGGCTACACCTTC. Protein product: CSVEDLPTRHGYTF. The chain couples TRBV29-1 to TRBJ1-2, with D unresolved. V dropped 0 bases and J dropped 6 bases, with 14 bases sitting between them. Germline CDR1 reads SQVTM; CDR2 reads ANQGSEA. This CDR3 contains 14 residues.

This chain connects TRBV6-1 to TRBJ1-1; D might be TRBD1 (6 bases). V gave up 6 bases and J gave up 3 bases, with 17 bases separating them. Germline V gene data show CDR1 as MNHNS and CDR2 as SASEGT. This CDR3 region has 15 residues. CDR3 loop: CASRAAGQMYTEAFF. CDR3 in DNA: TGTGCCAGCAGAGCGGCAGGACAGATGTACACTGAAGCTTTCTTT.

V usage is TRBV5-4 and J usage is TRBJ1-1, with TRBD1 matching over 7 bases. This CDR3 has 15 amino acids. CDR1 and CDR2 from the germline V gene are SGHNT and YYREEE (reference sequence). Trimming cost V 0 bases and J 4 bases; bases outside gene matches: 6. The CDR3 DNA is TGTGCCAGCAGCTTGGGGGGTACAGGGGTCACTGAAGCTTTCTTT. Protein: CASSLGGTGVTEAFF. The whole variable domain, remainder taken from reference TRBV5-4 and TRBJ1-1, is ETGVTQSPTHLIKTRGQQVTLRCSSQSGHNTVSWYQQALGQGPQFIFQYYREEENGRGNFPPRFSGLQFPNYSSELNVNALELDDSALYLCASSLGGTGVTEAFFGQGTRLTVV.

CDR3 sequence: CASPGQGGNIQYF. The CDR3 DNA is TGTGCCAGCCCGGGACAGGGAGGGAACATTCAGTACTTC. The rearrangement links TRBV2 to TRBJ2-4; TRBD1 aligns across 9 bases. Germline assignment: CDR1 SNHLY and CDR2 FYNNEI. The CDR3 contains 13 residues. Losses at the gene ends were 8 bases for V and 7 bases for J; bases not matched to a gene: 6.

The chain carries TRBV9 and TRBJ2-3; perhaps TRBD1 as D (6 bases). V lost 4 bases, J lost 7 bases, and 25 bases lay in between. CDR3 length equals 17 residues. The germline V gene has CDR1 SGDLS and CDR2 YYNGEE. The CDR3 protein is CASSPEVARGSQNTQYF. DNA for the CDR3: TGTGCCAGCAGCCCTGAAGTAGCGAGGGGGAGTCAGAATACGCAGTATTTT. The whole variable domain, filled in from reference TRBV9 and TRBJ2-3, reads DSGVTQTPKHLITATGQRVTLRCSPRSGDLSVYWYQQSLDQGLQFLIQYYNGEERAKGNILERFSAQQFPDLHSELNLSSLELGDSALYFCASSPEVARGSQNTQYFGPGTRLTVL.

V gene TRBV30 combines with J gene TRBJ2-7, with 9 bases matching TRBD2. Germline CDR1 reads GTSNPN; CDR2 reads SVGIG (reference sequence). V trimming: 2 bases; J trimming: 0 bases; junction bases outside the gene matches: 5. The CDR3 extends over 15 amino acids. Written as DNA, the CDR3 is TGTGCCTGGAGTCTTATGACTAGCGGCTCCTACGAGCAGTACTTC. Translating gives CAWSLMTSGSYEQYF.

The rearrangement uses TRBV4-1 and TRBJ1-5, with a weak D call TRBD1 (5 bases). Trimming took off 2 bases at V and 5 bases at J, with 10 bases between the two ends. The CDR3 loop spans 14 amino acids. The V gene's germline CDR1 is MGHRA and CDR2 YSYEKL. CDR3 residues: CASSQREGYQPQHF. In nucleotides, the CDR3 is TGCGCCAGCAGCCAACGGGAGGGGTATCAGCCCCAGCATTTT.

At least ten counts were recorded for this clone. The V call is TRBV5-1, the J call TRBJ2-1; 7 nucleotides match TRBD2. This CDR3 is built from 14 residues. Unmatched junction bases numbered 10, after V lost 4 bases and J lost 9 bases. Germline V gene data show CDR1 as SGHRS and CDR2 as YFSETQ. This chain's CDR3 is CASSTTVSGGEQFF. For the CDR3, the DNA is TGCGCCAGCAGCACGACCGTGTCGGGAGGTGAGCAGTTCTTC.

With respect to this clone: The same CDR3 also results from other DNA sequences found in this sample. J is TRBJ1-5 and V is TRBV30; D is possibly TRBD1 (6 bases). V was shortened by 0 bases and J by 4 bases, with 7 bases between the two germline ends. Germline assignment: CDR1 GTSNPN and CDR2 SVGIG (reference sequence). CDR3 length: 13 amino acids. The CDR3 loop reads CAWSVQGNQPQHF. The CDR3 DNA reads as TGTGCCTGGAGTGTACAGGGAAATCAGCCCCAGCATTTT.

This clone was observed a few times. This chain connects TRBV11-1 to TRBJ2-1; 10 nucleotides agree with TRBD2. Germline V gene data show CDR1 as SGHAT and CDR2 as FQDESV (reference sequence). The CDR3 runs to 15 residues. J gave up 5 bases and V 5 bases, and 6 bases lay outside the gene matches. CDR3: CASSIRTSGNNEQFF. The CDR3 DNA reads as TGTGCCAGCAGCATCCGGACTAGCGGAAACAATGAGCAGTTCTTC.